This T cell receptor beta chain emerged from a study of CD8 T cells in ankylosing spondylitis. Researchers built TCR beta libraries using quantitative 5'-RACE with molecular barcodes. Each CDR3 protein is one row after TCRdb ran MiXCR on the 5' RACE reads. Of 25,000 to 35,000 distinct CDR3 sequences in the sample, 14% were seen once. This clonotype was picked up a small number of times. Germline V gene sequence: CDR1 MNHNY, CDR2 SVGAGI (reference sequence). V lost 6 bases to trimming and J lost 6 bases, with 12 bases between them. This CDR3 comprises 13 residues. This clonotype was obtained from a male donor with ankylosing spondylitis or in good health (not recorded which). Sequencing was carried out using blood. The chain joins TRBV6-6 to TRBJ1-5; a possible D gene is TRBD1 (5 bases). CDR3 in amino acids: CASRPHGGQPQHF. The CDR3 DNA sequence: TGTGCCAGCAGGCCCCATGGGGGTCAGCCCCAGCATTTT.